This T cell receptor beta chain is from a study of blood T cell repertoires in COVID-19 (dated by TCRdb to 2018 to 2021). Describing the broader study: Samples from collaborators originated in the United States, Italy and Spain and spanned both the acute and convalescent phases of COVID-19. Nearly every sample came with metadata listing a de-identified subject ID, COVID-19 status, age in years and sex. Deeply sampled blood TCRbeta repertoires from subjects exposed to, actively infected with, or recovered from COVID-19 were included in the dataset. The samples were drawn from the first 160 participants of the ongoing ImmuneRACE study and from 1,254 subjects provided by 6 global collaborators. The material from the prospective study consisted of cDNA or gDNA derived from T cells, B-cell-depleted T cells, or PBMCs. Where available, HLA class I and class II types were obtained from metadata supplied by the sample provider rather than from assay-based typing. A freely available public database, intended as a resource for researchers studying the immune response to SARS-CoV-2, is where the repertoires were released.

There are 15 amino acids in the CDR3, from cysteine to phenylalanine inclusive. Only CDR3 DNA is held: 45 bases, read in frame from base 1. V loses 0 bases of germline sequence and J loses 5 bases, and the interval between the two ends is 13 bases. From the germline V gene, CDR1 is SGHDT and CDR2 is YYEEEE. TCRbeta CDR3 regions were amplified from genomic DNA using the immunoSEQ Assay, a bias-controlled multiplex PCR. The authors' analysis ran thus. Within the assay, amplification of reference gene primers was used to estimate how many nucleated cells each sample contained. To quantify the absolute abundance of each unique TCRbeta CDR3 rearrangement, sequence reads were collapsed and filtered. For each sample, productive Simpson clonality was calculated by taking the square root of Simpson's diversity index across productive rearrangements. Entries here come from immuneACCESS through TCRdb and include only in-frame sequences with V and J called. Some clones fail to appear in such tables; in the studies checked, an unresolved V gene covers under half of the shortfall, and the cause of the remainder is unknown. V, J and clone size are taken as reported in that table, and D and trimming were inferred from the DNA itself. The sample has over 60,000 clones on record, about 80% of them singletons. Roughly 10% of the sample is taken by the ten largest.

One collaborating source in Seattle enrolled patients during active infection and followed them longitudinally through the course of disease. Collaborating institutions collected whole blood in K2EDTA tubes following their own protocols. For TCRbeta analysis, collaborators shipped samples in one of three forms: frozen whole blood, isolated PBMCs, or DNA extracted from either of those sample types. Here is what the overall study found, with its caveats: How much clinical and demographic metadata was included differed by source and by participant, and the metadata was provided uncurated.

With respect to this clone: What this receptor recognizes is not known. Base qualities are not provided; no much larger clone lies one nucleotide away.

The clonotype was recovered from a man aged 50-60 years with COVID-19, enrolled during active disease. Sequenced material: peripheral blood. The chain links TRBV5-6 with TRBJ2-3; tentative D gene TRBD1, with 6 bases matching. Here the CDR3 is given as CASSLAGTTRDTQYF. The base sequence is TGTGCCAGCAGCTTGGCGGGGACAACTCGAGATACGCAGTATTTT.